This T cell receptor (beta chain) was captured by sequencing in a study of immune evolution from preneoplasia to lung adenocarcinoma. Between the mid-2010s and the late 2010s, patients underwent resection in Japan or China. Histologic diagnosis was independently verified by two lung pathologists. The data were produced by immunoSEQ multiplex PCR, yet TCRdb's version contains in-frame clones alone and is incomplete. This table has over 14,000 clones, approximately 80% appearing once. The CDR3 is made up of 17 amino acids. Looked up from germline, CDR1 is MNHNS and CDR2 is SASEGT. With V trimmed by 4 bases and J by 2 bases, 12 bases remained unmatched. Broader study findings: Later-stage lesions appeared to have more T cells, more diversity, less clonality.

Worth noting for this clone: Its antigen is unknown.

The rearrangement uses TRBV6-1 and TRBJ2-3, with 7 positions matching TRBD2. This TCR was sampled from a person aged 70 to 85 with lung adenocarcinoma. Sequences were obtained from FFPE minimally invasive lung adenocarcinoma tissue. In DNA, the CDR3 is TGTGCCAGCAGTGGAAAAAGCGGGATCTCCTTCACAGATACGCAGTATTTT. Its translation: CASSGKSGISFTDTQYF.